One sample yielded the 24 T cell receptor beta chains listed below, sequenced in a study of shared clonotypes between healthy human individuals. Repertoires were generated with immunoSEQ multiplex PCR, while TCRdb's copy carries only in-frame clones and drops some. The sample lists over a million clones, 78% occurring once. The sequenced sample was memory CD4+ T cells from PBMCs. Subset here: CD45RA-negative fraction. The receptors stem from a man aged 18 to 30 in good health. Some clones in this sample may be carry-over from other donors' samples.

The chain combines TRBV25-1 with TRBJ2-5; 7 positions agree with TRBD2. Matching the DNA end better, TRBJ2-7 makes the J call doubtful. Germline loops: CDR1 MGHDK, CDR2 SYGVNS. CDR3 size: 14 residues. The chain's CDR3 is CASSAPSGPYEQYF. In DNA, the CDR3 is TGTGCCAGCAGTGCTCCTAGCGGCCCGTACGAGCAGTACTTC.

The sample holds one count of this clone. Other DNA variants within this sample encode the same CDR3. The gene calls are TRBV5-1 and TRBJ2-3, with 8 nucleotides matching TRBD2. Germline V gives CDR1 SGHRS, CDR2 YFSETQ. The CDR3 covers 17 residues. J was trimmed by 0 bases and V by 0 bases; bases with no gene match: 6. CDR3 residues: CASSLEGASGSTDTQYF. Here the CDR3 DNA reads TGCGCCAGCAGCTTGGAGGGTGCTAGCGGGAGCACAGATACGCAGTATTTT.

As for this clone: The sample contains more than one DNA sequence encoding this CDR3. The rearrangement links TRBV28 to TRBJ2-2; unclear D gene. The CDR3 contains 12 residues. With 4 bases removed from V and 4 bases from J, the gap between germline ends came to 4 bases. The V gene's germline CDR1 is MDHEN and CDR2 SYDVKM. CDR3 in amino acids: CASSSSTGELFF. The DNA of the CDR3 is TGTGCCAGCAGTTCTAGCACCGGGGAGCTGTTTTTT.

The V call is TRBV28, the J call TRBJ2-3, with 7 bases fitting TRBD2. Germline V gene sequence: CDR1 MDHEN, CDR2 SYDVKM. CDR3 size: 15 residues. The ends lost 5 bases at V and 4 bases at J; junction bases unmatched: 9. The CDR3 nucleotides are TGTGCCAGCAGTCTAGGTTGGGCGGGAGCAGATACGCAGTATTTT. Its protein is CASSLGWAGADTQYF.

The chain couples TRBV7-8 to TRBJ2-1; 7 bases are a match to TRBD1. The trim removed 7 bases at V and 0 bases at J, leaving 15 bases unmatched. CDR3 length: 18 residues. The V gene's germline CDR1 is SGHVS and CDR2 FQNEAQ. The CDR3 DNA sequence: TGTGCCAGCATCCCGAGACAGGGCCTACAAAGCTCCTACAATGAGCAGTTCTTC. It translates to CASIPRQGLQSSYNEQFF.

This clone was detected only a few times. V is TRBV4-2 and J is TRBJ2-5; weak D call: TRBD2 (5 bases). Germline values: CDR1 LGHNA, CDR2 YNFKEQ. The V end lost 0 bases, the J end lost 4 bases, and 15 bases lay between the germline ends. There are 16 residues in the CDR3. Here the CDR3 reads CASSQDPGGPRETQYF. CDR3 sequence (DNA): TGTGCCAGCAGCCAAGATCCAGGCGGGCCAAGAGAGACCCAGTACTTC.

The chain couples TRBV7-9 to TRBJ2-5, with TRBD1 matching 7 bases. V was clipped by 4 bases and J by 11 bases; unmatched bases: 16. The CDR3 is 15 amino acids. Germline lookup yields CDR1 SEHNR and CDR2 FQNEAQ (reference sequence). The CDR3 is CASSSTTGQSEEQYF. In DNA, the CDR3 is TGTGCCAGCAGCTCCACCACGGGACAGTCGGAGGAGCAGTACTTC.

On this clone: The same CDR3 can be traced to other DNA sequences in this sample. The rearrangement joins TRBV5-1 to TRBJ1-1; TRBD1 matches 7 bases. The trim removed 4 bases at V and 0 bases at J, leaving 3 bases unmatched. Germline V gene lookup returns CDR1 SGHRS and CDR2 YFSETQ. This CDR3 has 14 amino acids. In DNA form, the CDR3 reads TGCGCCAGCAGCCGGGACAGCCTGAACACTGAAGCTTTCTTT. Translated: CASSRDSLNTEAFF.

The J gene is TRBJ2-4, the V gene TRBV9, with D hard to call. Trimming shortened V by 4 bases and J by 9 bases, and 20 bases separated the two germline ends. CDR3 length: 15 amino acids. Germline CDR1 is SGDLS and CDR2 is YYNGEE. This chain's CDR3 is CASSPSIGLYSIQYF. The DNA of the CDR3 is TGTGCCAGCAGCCCATCAATCGGGCTCTATAGCATTCAGTACTTC. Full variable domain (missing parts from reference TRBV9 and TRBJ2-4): DSGVTQTPKHLITATGQRVTLRCSPRSGDLSVYWYQQSLDQGLQFLIQYYNGEERAKGNILERFSAQQFPDLHSELNLSSLELGDSALYFCASSPSIGLYSIQYFGAGTRLSVL.

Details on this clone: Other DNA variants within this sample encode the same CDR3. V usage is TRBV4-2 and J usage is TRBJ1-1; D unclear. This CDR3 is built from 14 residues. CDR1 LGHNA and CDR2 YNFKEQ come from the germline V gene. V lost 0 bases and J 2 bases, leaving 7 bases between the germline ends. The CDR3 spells CASSQDTANTEAFF. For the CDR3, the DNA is TGTGCCAGCAGCCAAGATACGGCAAACACTGAAGCTTTCTTT.

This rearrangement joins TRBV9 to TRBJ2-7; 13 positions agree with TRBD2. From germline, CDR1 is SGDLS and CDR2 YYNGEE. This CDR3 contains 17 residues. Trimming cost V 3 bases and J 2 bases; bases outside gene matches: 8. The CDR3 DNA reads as TGTGCCAGCAGCGCCCAAGAGGGACTAGCGGGGACCTACGAGCAGTACTTC. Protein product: CASSAQEGLAGTYEQYF.

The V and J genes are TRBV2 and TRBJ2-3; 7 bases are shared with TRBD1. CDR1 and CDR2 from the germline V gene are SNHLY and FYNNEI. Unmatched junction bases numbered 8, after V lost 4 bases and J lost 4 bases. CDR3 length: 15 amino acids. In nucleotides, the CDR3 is TGTGCCAGCAGTGTAGTAGGGCAGGGGGCAGATACGCAGTATTTT. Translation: CASSVVGQGADTQYF.

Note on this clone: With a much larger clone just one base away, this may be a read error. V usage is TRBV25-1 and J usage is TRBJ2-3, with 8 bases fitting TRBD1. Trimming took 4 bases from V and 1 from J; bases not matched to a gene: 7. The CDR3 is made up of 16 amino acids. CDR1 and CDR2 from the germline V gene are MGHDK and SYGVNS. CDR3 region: CASSAPGTGRTDTQYF. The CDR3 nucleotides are TGTGCCAGCAGTGCCCCCGGGACAGGACGCACAGATACGCAGTATTTT.

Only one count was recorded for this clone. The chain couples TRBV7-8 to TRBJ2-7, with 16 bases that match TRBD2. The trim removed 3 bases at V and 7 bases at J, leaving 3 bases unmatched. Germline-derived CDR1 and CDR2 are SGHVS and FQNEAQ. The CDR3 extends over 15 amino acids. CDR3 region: CASSLGLAGGGEQYF. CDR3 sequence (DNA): TGTGCCAGCAGCTTGGGACTAGCGGGAGGGGGTGAGCAGTACTTC. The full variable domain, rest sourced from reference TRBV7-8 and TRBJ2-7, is GAGVSQSPRYKVAKRGQDVALRCDPISGHVSLFWYQQALGQGPEFLTYFQNEAQLDKSGLPSDRFFAERPEGSVSTLKIQRTQQEDSAVYLCASSLGLAGGGEQYFGPGTRLTVT.

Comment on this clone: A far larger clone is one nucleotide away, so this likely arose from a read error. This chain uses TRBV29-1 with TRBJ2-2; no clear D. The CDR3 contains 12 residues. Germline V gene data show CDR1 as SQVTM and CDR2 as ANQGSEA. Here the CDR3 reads CNVRLRPGELFF. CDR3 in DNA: TGCAACGTCCGTTTGAGGCCCGGGGAGCTGTTTTTT.

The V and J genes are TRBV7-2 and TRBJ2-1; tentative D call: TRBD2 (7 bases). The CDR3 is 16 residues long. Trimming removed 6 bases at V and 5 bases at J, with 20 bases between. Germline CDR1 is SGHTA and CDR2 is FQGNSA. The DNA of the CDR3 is TGTGCCAGCAGTCCGAACCGGGCGGGGGCTAACAATGAGCAGTTCTTC. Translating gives CASSPNRAGANNEQFF.

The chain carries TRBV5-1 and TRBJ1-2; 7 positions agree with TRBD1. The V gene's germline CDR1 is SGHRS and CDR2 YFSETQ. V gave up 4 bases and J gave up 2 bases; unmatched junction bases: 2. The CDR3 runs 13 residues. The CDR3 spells CASSPGQNYGYTF. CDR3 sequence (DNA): TGCGCCAGCAGCCCGGGACAGAACTATGGCTACACCTTC. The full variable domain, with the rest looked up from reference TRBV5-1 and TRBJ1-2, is KAGVTQTPRYLIKTRGQQVTLSCSPISGHRSVSWYQQTPGQGLQFLFEYFSETQRNKGNFPGRFSGRQFSNSRSEMNVSTLELGDSALYLCASSPGQNYGYTFGSGTRLTVV.

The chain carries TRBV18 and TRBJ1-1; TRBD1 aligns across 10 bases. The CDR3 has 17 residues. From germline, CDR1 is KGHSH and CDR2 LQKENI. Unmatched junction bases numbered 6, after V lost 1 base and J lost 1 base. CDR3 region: CASSPRQGAIGNTEAFF. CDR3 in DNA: TGTGCCAGCTCACCACGACAGGGGGCAATAGGGAACACTGAAGCTTTCTTT. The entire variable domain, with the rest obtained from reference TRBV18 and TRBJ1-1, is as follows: NAGVMQNPRHLVRRRGQEARLRCSPMKGHSHVYWYRQLPEEGLKFMVYLQKENIIDESGMPKERFSAEFPKEGPSILRIQQVVRGDSAAYFCASSPRQGAIGNTEAFFGQGTRLTVV.

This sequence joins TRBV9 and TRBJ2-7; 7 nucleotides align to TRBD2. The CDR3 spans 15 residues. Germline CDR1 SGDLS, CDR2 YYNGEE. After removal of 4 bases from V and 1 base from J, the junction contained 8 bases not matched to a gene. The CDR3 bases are TGTGCCAGCAGCCCCCCCGGGGGGTATTCCTACGAGCAGTACTTC. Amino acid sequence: CASSPPGGYSYEQYF.

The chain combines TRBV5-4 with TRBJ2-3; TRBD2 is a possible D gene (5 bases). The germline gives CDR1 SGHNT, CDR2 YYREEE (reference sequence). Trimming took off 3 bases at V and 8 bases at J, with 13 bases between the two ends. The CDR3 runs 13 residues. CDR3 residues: CASSYSGGFTQYF. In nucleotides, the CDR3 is TGTGCCAGCAGCTATAGTGGCGGGTTTACGCAGTATTTT.

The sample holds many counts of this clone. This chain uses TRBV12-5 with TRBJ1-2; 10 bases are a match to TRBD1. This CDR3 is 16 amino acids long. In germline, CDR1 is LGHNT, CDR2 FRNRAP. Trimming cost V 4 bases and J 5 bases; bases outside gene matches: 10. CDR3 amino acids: CASGWSGQGIWYGYTF. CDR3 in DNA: TGTGCTAGTGGTTGGTCGGGACAGGGGATTTGGTATGGCTACACCTTC.

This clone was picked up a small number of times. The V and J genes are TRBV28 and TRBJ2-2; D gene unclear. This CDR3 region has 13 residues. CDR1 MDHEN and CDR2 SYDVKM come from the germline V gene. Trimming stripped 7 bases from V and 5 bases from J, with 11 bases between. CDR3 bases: TGTGCCAGCATTAATACTGGGACCGGGGAGCTGTTTTTT. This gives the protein CASINTGTGELFF.

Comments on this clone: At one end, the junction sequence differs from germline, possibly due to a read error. This CDR3 reads CASSPEARRAGELLF. The CDR3 DNA follows: TGTGCCAGCAGCCCGGAAGCGAGGAGGGCCGGGGAGCTACTTTTT. The V gene is TRBV4-2, the J gene TRBJ2-2; D may be TRBD2 (6 bases). This CDR3 has 15 amino acids. The germline CDR1 and CDR2 sequences are LGHNA and YNFKEQ.

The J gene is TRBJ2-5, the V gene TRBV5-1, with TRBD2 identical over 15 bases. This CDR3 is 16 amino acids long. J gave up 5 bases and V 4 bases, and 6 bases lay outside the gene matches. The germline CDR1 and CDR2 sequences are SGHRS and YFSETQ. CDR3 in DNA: TGCGCCAGCAGCGGACTAGCGGGAGGGGTCAAGGAGACCCAGTACTTC. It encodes CASSGLAGGVKETQYF.